The text below deals with one TCR beta chain. The antigen remains unidentified. The record originates from a study of OX40 agonist ivuxolimab in advanced cancers. At the level of the study: From about 23 to 85 years was the age range, with a mean of 60 years, and around 83% were male. Study results and limitations: In the 0.1 to 3.0 mg/kg range, CD4+ and CD8+ blood T cells had expanded clonally by week 6. Some nonresponders also had low normalized T-cell clonal expansion. Compared with CD4+, CD8+ T cells on average had more expanded clones.

The junction had 6 bases not matched to a gene; V was cut back by 6 bases and J by 3 bases. Germline values: CDR1 MGHDK, CDR2 SYGVNS. The CDR3 has 15 amino acids. The data were produced by immunoSEQ multiplex PCR, yet TCRdb's version contains in-frame clones alone and is incomplete. The sample holds over 65,000 clones; about 86% are singletons and the top ten take 6.5%. Sample: CD4+ or CD8+ T cells sorted from blood, taken in a trial of the OX40 agonist ivuxolimab. This receptor was identified in an adult with an advanced solid tumor such as melanoma, head and neck, liver or kidney cancer. V is TRBV25-1 and J is TRBJ1-5, with 9 nucleotides matching TRBD1. The CDR3 loop reads CASRRWTGANQPQHF. CDR3 coding DNA: TGTGCCAGCAGACGCTGGACAGGGGCCAATCAGCCCCAGCATTTT.